The entry that follows covers one T cell receptor beta chain sequence. Its specificity is unknown. No conserved phenylalanine or tryptophan is present at the end of the CDR3, so a read error is the likely explanation. The CDR3 contains 17 residues. Per germline, CDR1 SGHAT and CDR2 FQDESV (reference sequence). Unsorted bulk tissue (roughly 17-33 mg) underwent RNA and DNA co-extraction. The entry originates in a study of tumor-infiltrating lymphocytes in primary liver carcinoma. Across the study: Patients, male and female, were 30 to 69 years old. These were node-negative, non-metastatic T1-T3 tumors of about 4 to 11 cm. Study-level points and caveats: The difference in top-250-clone fraction between tumors and blood was significant, favoring tumors (p = 0.039).

Constant-region priming of around 500 ng total RNA yielded TCR beta cDNA. Amplification in three nested multiplex PCR rounds with slightly modified ARM-PCR gave rise to TCR beta libraries. TRBV1-TRBV30 forward and Cbeta reverse primers drove the first two roughly 10-cycle rounds. TCRdb processed the multiplex PCR reads anew with MiXCR; each CDR3 protein has one entry. The data contain under 200,000 distinct CDR3 sequences, just under 85% of them singletons. The receptor comes from a man aged 40-50 years with primary liver carcinoma and hepatitis B virus infection. What was sequenced was tumor tissue from primary liver carcinoma. This sequence joins TRBV11-1 and TRBJ2-7; maybe TRBD2 (5 bases). The CDR3 here is CASSLGPAGDSSYEQYL. Here the CDR3 DNA reads TGTGCCAGTAGCTTAGGGCCGGCGGGTGATAGCTCCTACGAGCAGTACTTG.